The entry that follows covers one T cell receptor beta chain sequence. The antigen remains undetermined. The data belong to a study of T cell responses to AZD1222 COVID-19 vaccine. V was pared by 5 bases and J by 2 bases, with 22 bases between. The CDR3 runs 17 residues. The germline V gene has CDR1 SGHVS and CDR2 FQNEAQ. General study findings and limits: Repertoires were sampled only after the peak T cell response. Spike-spanning, vaccine-associated CD4 TCRs were dominant at 160-218 and 743-854.

The data were produced by immunoSEQ multiplex PCR, yet TCRdb's version contains in-frame clones alone and is incomplete. There are about 130,000 clones in the sample; approximately 92% occur only once, and around 6.5% lies in the top ten. The clonotype was recovered from an adult who received the AZD1222 COVID-19 vaccine. The sample in question was peripheral blood, obtained 28 days after the second AZD1222 dose. The genes are TRBV7-8 and TRBJ2-7; no firm D call. This CDR3 is CASSTFKGRRAPYEQYF. The CDR3 coding sequence is TGTGCCAGCAGCACCTTTAAAGGACGACGGGCCCCCTACGAGCAGTACTTC.